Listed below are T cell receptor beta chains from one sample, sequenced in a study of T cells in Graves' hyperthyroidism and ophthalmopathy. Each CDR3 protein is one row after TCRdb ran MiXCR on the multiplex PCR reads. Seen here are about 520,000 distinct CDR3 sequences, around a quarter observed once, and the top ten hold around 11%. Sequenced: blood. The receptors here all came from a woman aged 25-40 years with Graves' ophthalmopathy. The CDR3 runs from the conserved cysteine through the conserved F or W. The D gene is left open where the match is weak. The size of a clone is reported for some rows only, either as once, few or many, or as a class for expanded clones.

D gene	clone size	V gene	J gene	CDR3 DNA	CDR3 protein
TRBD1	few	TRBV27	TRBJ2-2	TGTGCCAGCAGTCCATACGACAGGGCGAACACCGGGGAGCTGTTTTTT	CASSPYDRANTGELFF
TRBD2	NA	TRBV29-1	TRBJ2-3	TGCAGCGTCGGGACTAGCGGACACACAGATACGCAGTATTTT	CSVGTSGHTDTQYF
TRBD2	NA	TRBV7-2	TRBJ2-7	TGTGCCAGCAGCTCCGGACTAGATTCGGCGCAGTACTTC	CASSSGLDSAQYF
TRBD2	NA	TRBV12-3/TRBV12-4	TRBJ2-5	TGTGCCAGCAGTCCCCAGCGGGAGGGTTCGGAGACCCAGTACTTC	CASSPQREGSETQYF
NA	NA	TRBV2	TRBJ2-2	TGTGCCAGCACGAACAGACCGAACACCGGGGAGCTGTTTTTT	CASTNRPNTGELFF
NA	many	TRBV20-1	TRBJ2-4	TGCAGTGTCAGGTGGGACACAGCCAAAAACATTCAGTACTTC	CSVRWDTAKNIQYF
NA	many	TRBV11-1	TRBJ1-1	TGTGCCAGCAGCGCCTCGGGGTCGGTACGCCACTTT	CASSASGSVRHF
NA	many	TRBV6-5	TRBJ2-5	TGTGCCAGCAGTTACCAAGGGTCCCAGTACTTC	CASSYQGSQYF
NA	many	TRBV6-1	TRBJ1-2	TGTGCCAGCAGTGAATTTTCTGGGCTAGCTAACTATGGCTACACCTTC	CASSEFSGLANYGYTF
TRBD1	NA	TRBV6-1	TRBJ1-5	TGTGCCAGCAGTGATCTCCGGGACAGAAAAAATCAGCCCCAGCATTTT	CASSDLRDRKNQPQHF
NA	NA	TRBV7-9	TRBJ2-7	TGTGCCAGCAGCTTAAGTTGGGGTAACGAGCAGTACTTC	CASSLSWGNEQYF
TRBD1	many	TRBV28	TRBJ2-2	TGTGCCAGCAGTTCCCACAGGGGATCGAACACCGGGGAGCTGTTTTTT	CASSSHRGSNTGELFF
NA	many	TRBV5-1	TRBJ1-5	TGCGCCAGCAGCTTGGAAGTGGGACACCGGAATGATAGCAATCAGCCCCAGCATTTT	CASSLEVGHRNDSNQPQHF
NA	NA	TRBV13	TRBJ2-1	TGTGCCAGCAGCTTAGTAGGGCAGGGTAGTAGGAATGAGCAGTTCTTC	CASSLVGQGSRNEQFF
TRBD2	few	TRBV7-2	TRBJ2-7	TGTGCCAGCAGCTTTTTAGCGGGATCTGGCGAGCAGTACTTC	CASSFLAGSGEQYF
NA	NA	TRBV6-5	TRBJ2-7	TGTGCCAGCAGTTACTCGTTTCCCCCAGCTACCTACGAGCAGTACTTC	CASSYSFPPATYEQYF
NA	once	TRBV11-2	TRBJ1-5	TGTGCCAGCAGCTCCCACCGGGGCCAGCCCCAGCATTTT	CASSSHRGQPQHF
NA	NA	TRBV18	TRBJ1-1	TGTGCCAGCTCACCCTTGGGGTACATCTTGGACCTCGTCGGCGTGAACACTGAAGCTTTCTTT	CASSPLGYILDLVGVNTEAFF
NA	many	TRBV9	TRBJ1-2	TGTGCCAGCAGCCAAACTACGGGACCCTATAACTATGGCTACACCTTC	CASSQTTGPYNYGYTF
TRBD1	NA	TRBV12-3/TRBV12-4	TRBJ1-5	TGTGCCAGCAGCCCCGACAGGGATTATCAGCCCCAGCATTTT	CASSPDRDYQPQHF
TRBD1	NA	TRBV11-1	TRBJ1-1	TGTGCCAGCAGCCCGCCCTCCTACAGGGGCCCGAACACTGAAGCTTTCTTT	CASSPPSYRGPNTEAFF
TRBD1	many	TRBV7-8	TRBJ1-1	TGTGCCAGCAGCTTAGGGTTAGGGGGACAGGGGTCCACTGAAGCTTTCTTT	CASSLGLGGQGSTEAFF
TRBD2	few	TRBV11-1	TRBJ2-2	TGTGCCAGCAGCTGGGCGGGGGGGCACACCGGGGAGCTGTTTTTT	CASSWAGGHTGELFF
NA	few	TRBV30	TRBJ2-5	TGTGCCTGGAGTGGGCAATTCCAAGAGACCCAGTACTTC	CAWSGQFQETQYF
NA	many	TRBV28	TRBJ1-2	TGTGCCAGCAGTCCCGAGGTGGGTGGCTACACCTTC	CASSPEVGGYTF
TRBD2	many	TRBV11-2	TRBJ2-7	TGTGCCAGCAGCTCCATAGCGGGGGGGCCTGGCGAGCAGTACTTC	CASSSIAGGPGEQYF
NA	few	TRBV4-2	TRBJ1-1	TGTGCCAGCAGCCAAGATTGGCAGAACACTGAAGCTTTCTTT	CASSQDWQNTEAFF
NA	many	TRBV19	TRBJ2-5	TGTGCCAGTAGTCCGCGACTTGTCCAAGAGACCCAGTACTTC	CASSPRLVQETQYF
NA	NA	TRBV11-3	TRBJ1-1	TGTGCCAGCGCCTCTGGGGGTGGCACTGAAGCTTTCTTT	CASASGGGTEAFF
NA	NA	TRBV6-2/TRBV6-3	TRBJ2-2	TGTGCCAGCAGTTTTCGGGGGGCTACCGGGGAGCTGTTTTTT	CASSFRGATGELFF
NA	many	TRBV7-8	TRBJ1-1	TGTGCCAGCAGCTTAGTGGAGACCATCGGGGGCACTGAAGCTTTCTTT	CASSLVETIGGTEAFF
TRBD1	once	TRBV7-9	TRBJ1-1	TGTGCCAGCAGTCATGCTACAGGGGCTGAAGCTTTCTTT	CASSHATGAEAFF